Following are 5 T cell receptor beta chains from one sample sequenced in a study of T cell responses to AZD1222 COVID-19 vaccine. Sequencing used immunoSEQ multiplex PCR; TCRdb keeps in-frame clones, though not all of them. The sample yields some 190,000 clones, approximately 91% seen once. Sample: peripheral blood, taken 28 days after the second AZD1222 dose. The receptor set was obtained from an adult who received the AZD1222 COVID-19 vaccine.

The rearrangement links TRBV20-1 to TRBJ1-5; possible D gene TRBD1, 6 bases. This CDR3 region has 14 residues. The germline gives CDR1 DFQATT, CDR2 SNEGSKA (reference sequence). V was shortened by 3 bases and J by 3 bases, with 12 bases between the two germline ends. The CDR3 loop is CSASSGGTNQPQHF. In DNA, the CDR3 is TGCAGTGCTAGTAGCGGGGGCACCAATCAGCCCCAGCATTTT.

The V and J genes are TRBV19 and TRBJ1-3; D is possibly TRBD1 (5 bases). The V gene lost 3 bases and the J gene lost 0 bases, with 12 bases spanning the gap. Germline CDR1 and CDR2: LNHDA and SQIVND (reference sequence). The CDR3 is 16 amino acids. The CDR3, as DNA: TGTGCCAGTAGTATGGGGGGAAAAAGCTCTGGAAACACCATATATTTT. Translated: CASSMGGKSSGNTIYF. Variable domain in full (rest from reference TRBV19 and TRBJ1-3): DGGITQSPKYLFRKEGQNVTLSCEQNLNHDAMYWYRQDPGQGLRLIYYSQIVNDFQKGDIAEGYSVSREKKESFPLTVTSAQKNPTAFYLCASSMGGKSSGNTIYFGEGSWLTVV.

The rearrangement links TRBV2 to TRBJ1-1; TRBD1 is a possible D gene (5 bases). CDR3 length: 13 residues. Germline V gene data show CDR1 as SNHLY and CDR2 as FYNNEI. The V end lost 4 bases, the J end lost 5 bases, and 11 bases lay between the germline ends. The CDR3 bases are TGTGCCAGCAGTGCCAGAGGGACTACTGAAGCTTTCTTT. Its protein product is CASSARGTTEAFF.

This clone was observed a single time. The V gene is TRBV12-3 or TRBV12-4, the J gene TRBJ2-5; perhaps TRBD1 as D (5 bases). The CDR3 has 13 amino acids. Trimming shortened V by 5 bases and J by 1 base, and 8 bases separated the two germline ends. DNA of the CDR3: TGTGCCAGCAGTATAGGGGCCCAAGAGACCCAGTACTTC. Translation gives CASSIGAQETQYF.

This chain joins TRBV7-3 and TRBJ2-2; TRBD2 aligns across 7 bases. Looked up from germline, CDR1 is SGHTA and CDR2 is FQGTGA. Losses at the gene ends were 5 bases for V and 5 bases for J; bases not matched to a gene: 11. The CDR3 is made up of 16 amino acids. The CDR3 is CASSPFRDYGTGELFF. The DNA of the CDR3 is TGTGCCAGCAGCCCATTCCGGGACTATGGAACCGGGGAGCTGTTTTTT.